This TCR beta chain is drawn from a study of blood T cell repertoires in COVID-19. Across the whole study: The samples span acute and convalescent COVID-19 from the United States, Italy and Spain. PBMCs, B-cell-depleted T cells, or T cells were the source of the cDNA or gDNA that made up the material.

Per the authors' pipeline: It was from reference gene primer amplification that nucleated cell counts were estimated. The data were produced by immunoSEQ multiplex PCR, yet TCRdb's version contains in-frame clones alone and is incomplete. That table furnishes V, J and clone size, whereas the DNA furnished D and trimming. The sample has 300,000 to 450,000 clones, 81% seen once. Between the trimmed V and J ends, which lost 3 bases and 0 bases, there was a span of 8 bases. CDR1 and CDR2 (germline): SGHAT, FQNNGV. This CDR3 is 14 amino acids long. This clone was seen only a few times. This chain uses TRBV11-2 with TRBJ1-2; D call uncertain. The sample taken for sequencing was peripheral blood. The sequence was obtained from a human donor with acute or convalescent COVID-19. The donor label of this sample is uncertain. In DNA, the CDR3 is TGTGCCAGCAGCTTGTACAGTCCTAACTATGGCTACACCTTC. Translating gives CASSLYSPNYGYTF.